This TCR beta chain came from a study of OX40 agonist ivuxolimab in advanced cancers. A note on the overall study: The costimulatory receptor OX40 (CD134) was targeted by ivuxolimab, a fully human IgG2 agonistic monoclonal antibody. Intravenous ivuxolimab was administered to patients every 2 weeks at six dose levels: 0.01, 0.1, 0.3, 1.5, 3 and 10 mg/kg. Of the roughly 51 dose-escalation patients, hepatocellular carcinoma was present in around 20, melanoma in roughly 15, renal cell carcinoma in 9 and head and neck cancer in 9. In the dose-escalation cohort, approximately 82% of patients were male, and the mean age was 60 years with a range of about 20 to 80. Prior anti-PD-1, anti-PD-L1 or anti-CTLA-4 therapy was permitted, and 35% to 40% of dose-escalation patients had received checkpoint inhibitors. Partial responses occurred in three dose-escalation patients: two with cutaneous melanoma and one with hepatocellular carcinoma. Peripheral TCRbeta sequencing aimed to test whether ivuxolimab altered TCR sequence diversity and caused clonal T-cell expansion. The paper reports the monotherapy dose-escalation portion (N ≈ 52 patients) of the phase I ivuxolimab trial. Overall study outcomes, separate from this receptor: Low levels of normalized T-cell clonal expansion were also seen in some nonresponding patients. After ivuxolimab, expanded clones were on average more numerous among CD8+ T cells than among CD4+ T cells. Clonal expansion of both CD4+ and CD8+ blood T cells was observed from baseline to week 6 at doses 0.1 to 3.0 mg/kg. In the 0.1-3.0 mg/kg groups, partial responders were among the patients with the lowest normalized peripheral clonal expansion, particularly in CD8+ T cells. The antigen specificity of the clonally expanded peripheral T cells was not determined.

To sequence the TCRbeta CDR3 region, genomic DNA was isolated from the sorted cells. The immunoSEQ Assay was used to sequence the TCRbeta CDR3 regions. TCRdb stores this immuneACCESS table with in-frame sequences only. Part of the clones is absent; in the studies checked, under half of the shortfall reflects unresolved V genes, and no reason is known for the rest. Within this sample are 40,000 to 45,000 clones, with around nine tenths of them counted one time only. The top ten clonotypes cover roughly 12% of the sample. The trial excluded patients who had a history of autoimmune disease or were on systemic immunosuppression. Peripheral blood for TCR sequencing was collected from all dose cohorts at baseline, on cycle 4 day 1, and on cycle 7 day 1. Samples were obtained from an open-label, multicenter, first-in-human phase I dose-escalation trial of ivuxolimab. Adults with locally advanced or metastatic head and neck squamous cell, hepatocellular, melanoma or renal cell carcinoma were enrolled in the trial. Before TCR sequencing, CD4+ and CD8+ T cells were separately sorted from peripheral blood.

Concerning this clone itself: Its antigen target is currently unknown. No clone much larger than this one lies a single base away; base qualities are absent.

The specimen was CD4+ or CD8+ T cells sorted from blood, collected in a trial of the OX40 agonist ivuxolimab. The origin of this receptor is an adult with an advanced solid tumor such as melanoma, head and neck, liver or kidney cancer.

The CDR3 reads CATSLPGQANTEAFF. In nucleotides, the sequence is TGTGCCACCAGTTTGCCGGGACAGGCTAACACTGAAGCTTTCTTT. The chain was built from TRBV15 and TRBJ1-1, with 8 middle bases fitting TRBD1. Unmatched junction bases come to 8, with V trimmed by 6 bases and J by 2 bases. Sequences LNHNV (CDR1) and YYDKDF (CDR2) are obtained from the germline V gene (reference sequence). Including the terminal cysteine and phenylalanine, the CDR3 comprises 15 residues. Kept here is only the CDR3 DNA, which spans 45 bases and is read in frame from base 1.